Each of the 2 T cell receptor beta chains below was sequenced from the same sample in a study of T cell changes during pregnancy in multiple sclerosis. TCRdb's copy holds only in-frame clones and misses some; the assay was immunoSEQ multiplex PCR. The sample carries 70,000 or so clones, about nine tenths recorded once. The sample consisted of peripheral blood, taken in the third trimester of pregnancy. These receptors all stem from a female donor with multiple sclerosis, enrolled in a pregnancy study.

The J gene is TRBJ1-2, the V gene TRBV25-1; 9 bases align to TRBD1. The ends lost 0 bases at V and 8 bases at J; junction bases unmatched: 10. Germline V lookup: CDR1 MGHDK, CDR2 SYGVNS. The CDR3 loop spans 16 amino acids. CDR3 DNA sequence: TGTGCCAGCAGTGAATATCTGGGACAGGGAGTCTGGGGCTACACCTTC. Translated: CASSEYLGQGVWGYTF.

The rearrangement links TRBV27 to TRBJ1-6; D is unclear. Germline values: CDR1 MNHEY, CDR2 SMNVEV (reference sequence). The CDR3 totals 14 residues. The V end was cut by 4 bases, the J end by 8 bases, with 12 bases between. The CDR3 nucleotides read TGTGCCAGCAGTTCCCCGGGGATTTATTCACCCCTCCACTTT. Protein: CASSSPGIYSPLHF.